This note documents a single T cell receptor beta chain sequence. Its antigen is as yet unknown. This entry belongs to a study of T cells expressing NK-cell markers. In the study overall: The authors derived TCR beta repertoires from sorted CD3+CD56+NKG2C+, CD3+CD56+NKG2C- and CD3+CD56-NKG2C+ T cells. General study results and limits: Specificity for HCMV among expanded NKG2C+ T cell clones was not established.

TCRdb reanalyzed the 5' RACE reads and collapses them to one entry per CDR3 protein, without DNA. The table lists 500,000 to 700,000 distinct CDR3 sequences. CDR1 is SGHRS and CDR2 is YFSETQ in the germline V gene. The CDR3 runs 14 residues. The rearrangement uses TRBV5-1 and TRBJ2-3; as DNA is missing, the TRBD2 call by TCRdb cannot be tested. This clonotype was sampled from a man between 18 and 29 years old in good health. The sample was blood T cells: a sorted CD56 or NKG2C T cell subset, CD4+ or CD8+ T cells, or bulk PBMC T cells (not recorded which). The CDR3 loop is CASRLAGGADTQYF.